This T cell receptor beta chain is drawn from a study of identical twins (dated by TCRdb to about 2016). Regarding the study in general: TCR alpha and beta repertoires from monozygotic twins, unrelated adults of various ages and cord blood were deep-sequenced to test whether fetal clonotypes persist. Replicate twin experiments were performed at different times using different library preparation protocols to rule out contamination.

This clonotype has just a few counts. Its antigen has not been determined. Base qualities were left out, and no much larger clone turns up one base away. The receptor library was made with 5' RACE. For sequencing, an Illumina HiSeq 2000 was employed. Template switching introduced a universal primer binding site; the final cDNA contained a unique molecular identifier, enabling accurate counting of TCR cDNA molecules. Specific primers in the conserved constant-segment region were used to synthesize first-strand cDNA for the TCR alpha and beta chains. To control for contamination, each cDNA library was double barcoded with a SMART-Mk sample barcode plus Illumina barcodes. TruSeq adapter sequences along with Illumina sample barcodes were introduced in two successive PCR steps. The Illumina HiSeq platform was used with custom primers to sequence TCR alpha and beta cDNA libraries. The original pipeline was this. MiGEC was used to process raw reads and extract unique molecular identifiers, and MiXCR was used to find CDR3 positions. Recombination models were inferred per individual with the repgenHMM and IGoR tools using an EM algorithm. The tcR package in R was used for shared clonotype analysis, with sharing normalized by the product of cloneset sizes. Out-of-frame nonproductive sequences were analyzed to study raw recombination free of thymic and clonal selection effects. TCRdb itself trimmed the public reads at Q25 with fastp, ran MiXCR and retained productive beta chains. Each record represents a unique CDR3 protein, reported with the most common genes and DNA among its rows. The authors' filters were not applied to this entry. Present in this sample are roughly 260,000 distinct CDR3 sequences, roughly 13% of which were seen just once. The top ten clonotypes cover approximately 8.8% of the sample.

V lost 4 bases and J lost 3 bases, and the count of bases not matched to a germline gene is 11. CDR1 and CDR2, looked up from the germline V gene (reference sequence), are SEHNR and FQNEAQ. The CDR3 covers 17 residues, taking in both the cysteine and the phenylalanine. The read is trimmed to its CDR3 DNA, 51 bases read in frame from base 1. Study-wide conclusions, independent of this receptor: In monozygotic twins, out-of-frame TCR alpha sharing was systematically underestimated by recombination models, although the models agreed with sharing between unrelated individuals. Invariant T cells such as MAIT and iNKT could partly confound zero-insertion analyses, though diverse VJ usage argued against this for most clonotypes. Conclusions relied on cross-sectional statistical analysis, since the same donors could not be followed over many years. Compared with coincidental sharing between unrelated individuals, out-of-frame TCR alpha sequences shared between twins showed an excess of sequences with low generation probability. Abundant cord blood beta clonotypes carried fewer insertions; young adult naive repertoires showed a weaker similar trend, while memory repertoires showed none. The excess sharing between twins in beta out-of-frame sequences was weaker because fewer shared sequences reduced the signal-to-noise ratio.

Only healthy Caucasian donors were included. Using Miltenyi CD45RO+ enrichment and human naive T-cell isolation kits, memory (CD45RO+) and naive T cells were isolated from PBMC. Recombination linked TRBV7-9 to TRBJ2-3, with 9 bases in between that match TRBD2. This TCR came from a woman between 18 and 29 years old in good health. Sequenced: memory (CD45RO+) T cells sorted from blood. This specimen's cell subset or site label, interpreted: CD45RO+ enriched T cells. The encoded CDR3 is CASSSPSREGPTDTQYF. The sequenced DNA: TGTGCCAGCAGCTCCCCATCGCGGGAGGGCCCAACAGATACGCAGTATTTT.